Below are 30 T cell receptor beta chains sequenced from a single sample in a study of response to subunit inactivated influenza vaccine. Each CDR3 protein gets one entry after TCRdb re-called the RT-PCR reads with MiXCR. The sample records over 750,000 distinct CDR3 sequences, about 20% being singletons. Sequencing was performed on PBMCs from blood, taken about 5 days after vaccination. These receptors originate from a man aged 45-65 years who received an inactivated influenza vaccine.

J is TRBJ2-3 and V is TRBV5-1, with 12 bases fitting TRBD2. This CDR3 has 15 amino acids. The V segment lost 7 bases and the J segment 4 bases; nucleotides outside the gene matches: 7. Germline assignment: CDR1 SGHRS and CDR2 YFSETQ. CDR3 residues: CASFDLAGGPDTQYF. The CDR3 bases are TGCGCCAGCTTCGACCTAGCGGGGGGGCCAGATACGCAGTATTTT.

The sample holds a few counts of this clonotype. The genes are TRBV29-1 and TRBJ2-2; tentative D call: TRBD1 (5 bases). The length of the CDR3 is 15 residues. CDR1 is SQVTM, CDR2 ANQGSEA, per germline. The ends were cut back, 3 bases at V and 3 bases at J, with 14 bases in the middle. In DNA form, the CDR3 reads TGCAGCGTTGAGTTAGGGGTCGGGTACACCGGGGAGCTGTTTTTT. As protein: CSVELGVGYTGELFF.

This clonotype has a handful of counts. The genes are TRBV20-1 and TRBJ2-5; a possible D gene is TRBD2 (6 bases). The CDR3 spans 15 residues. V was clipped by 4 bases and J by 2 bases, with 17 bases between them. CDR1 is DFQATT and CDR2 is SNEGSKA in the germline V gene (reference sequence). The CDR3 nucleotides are TGCAGTGCTATGCGCGGGGCTAGCGTACAAGAGACCCAGTACTTC. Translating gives CSAMRGASVQETQYF.

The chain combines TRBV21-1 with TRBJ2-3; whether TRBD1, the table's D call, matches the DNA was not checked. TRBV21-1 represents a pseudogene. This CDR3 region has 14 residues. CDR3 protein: CASSTTGDTDTQYF. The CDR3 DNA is TGTGCCAGCAGCACCACAGGGGACACAGATACGCAGTATTTT.

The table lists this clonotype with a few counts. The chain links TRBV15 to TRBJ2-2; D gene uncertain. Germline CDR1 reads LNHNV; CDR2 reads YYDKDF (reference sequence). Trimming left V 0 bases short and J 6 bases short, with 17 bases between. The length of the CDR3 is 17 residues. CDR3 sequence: CATSRELPSTGAGELFF. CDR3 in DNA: TGTGCCACCAGCAGAGAATTGCCCTCGACGGGCGCCGGGGAGCTGTTTTTT.

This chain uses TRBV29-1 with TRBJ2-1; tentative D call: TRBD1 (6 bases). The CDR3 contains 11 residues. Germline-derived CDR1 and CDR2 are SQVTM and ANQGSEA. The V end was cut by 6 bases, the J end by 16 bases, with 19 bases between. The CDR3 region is CSVGQSTYNFF. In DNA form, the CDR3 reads TGCAGCGTCGGACAGTCGACTTACAATTTCTTC.

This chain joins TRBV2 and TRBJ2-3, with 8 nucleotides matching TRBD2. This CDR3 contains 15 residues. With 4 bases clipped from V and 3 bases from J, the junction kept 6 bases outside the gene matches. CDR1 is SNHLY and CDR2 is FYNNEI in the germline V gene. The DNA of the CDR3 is TGTGCCAGCAGTGGACTAACTAGCGGTACAGATACGCAGTATTTT. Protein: CASSGLTSGTDTQYF.

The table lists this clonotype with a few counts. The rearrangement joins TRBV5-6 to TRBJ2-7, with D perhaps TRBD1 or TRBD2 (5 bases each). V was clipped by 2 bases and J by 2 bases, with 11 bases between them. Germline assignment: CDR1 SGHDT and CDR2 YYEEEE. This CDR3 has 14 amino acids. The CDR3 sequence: CASSFRDGPYEQYF. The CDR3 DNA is TGTGCCAGCAGCTTCCGGGACGGACCCTACGAGCAGTACTTC.

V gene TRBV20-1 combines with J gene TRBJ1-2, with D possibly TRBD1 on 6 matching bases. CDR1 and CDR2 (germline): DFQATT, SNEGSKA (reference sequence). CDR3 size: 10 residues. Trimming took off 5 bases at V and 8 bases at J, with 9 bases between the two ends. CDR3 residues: CSALTGGYTF. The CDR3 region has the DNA TGCAGTGCTCTGACAGGCGGCTACACCTTC.

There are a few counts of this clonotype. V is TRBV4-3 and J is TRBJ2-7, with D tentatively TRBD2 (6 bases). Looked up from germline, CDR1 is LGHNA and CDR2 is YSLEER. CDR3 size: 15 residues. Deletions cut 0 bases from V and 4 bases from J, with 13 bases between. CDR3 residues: CASSQDFGTGYEQYF. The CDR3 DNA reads TGCGCCAGCAGCCAAGATTTCGGGACTGGTTACGAGCAGTACTTC.

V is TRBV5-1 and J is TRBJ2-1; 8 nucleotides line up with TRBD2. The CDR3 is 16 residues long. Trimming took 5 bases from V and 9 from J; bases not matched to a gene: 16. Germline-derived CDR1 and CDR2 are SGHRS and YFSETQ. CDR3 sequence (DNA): TGCGCCAGCAGGGCAATTTATCGGGGGGGTCTGTTTGAGCAGTTCTTC. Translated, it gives CASRAIYRGGLFEQFF.

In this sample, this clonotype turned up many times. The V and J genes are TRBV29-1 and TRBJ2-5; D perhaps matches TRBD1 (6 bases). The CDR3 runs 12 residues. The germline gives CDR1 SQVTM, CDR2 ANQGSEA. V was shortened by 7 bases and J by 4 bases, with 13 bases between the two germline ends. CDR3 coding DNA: TGCAGCGCTGCTAGAGGGGGAGAGACCCAGTACTTC. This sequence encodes CSAARGGETQYF.

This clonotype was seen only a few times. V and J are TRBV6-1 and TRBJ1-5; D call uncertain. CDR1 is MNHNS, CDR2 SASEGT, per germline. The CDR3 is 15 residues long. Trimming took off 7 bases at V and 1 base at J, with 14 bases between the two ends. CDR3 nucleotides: TGTGCCAGCAATAAGGACGGGAGGAGCAATCAGCCCCAGCATTTT. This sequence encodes CASNKDGRSNQPQHF.

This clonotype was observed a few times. The DNA for the CDR3 is TGCAGTGCTAGAAGGGACAGTAGCACAGATACGCAGTATTTT. Translated: CSARRDSSTDTQYF. The chain uses TRBV20-1 and TRBJ2-3; 7 bases map to TRBD1. Germline V gene data show CDR1 as DFQATT and CDR2 as SNEGSKA (reference sequence). This CDR3 comprises 14 residues. V shed 2 bases and J 0 bases; nucleotides not matched to a gene: 2.

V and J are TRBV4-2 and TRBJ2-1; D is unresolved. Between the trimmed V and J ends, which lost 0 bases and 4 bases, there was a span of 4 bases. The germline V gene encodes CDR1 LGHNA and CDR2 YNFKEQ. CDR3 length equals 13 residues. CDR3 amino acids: CASSQDAYNEQFF. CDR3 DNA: TGTGCCAGCAGCCAAGATGCGTACAATGAGCAGTTCTTC.

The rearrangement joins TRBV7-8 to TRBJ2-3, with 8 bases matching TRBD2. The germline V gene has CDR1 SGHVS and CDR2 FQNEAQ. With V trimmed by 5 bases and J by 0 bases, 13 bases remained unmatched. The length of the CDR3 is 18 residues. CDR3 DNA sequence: TGTGCCAGCAGCGAAACACTAGCGGAGACGACTAGCACAGATACGCAGTATTTT. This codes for CASSETLAETTSTDTQYF.

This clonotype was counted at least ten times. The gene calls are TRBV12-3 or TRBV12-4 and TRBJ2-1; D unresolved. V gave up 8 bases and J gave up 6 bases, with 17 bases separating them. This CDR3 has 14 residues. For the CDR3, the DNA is TGTGCCAGCGGAGTTCGCCCGCAGGCCAATGAGCAGTTCTTC. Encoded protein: CASGVRPQANEQFF.

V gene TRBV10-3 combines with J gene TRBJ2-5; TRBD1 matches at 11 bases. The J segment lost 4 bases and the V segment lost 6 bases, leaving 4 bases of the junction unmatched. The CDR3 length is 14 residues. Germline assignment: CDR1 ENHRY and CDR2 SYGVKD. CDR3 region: CAIRPDRGRETQYF. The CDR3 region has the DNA TGTGCCATCAGGCCGGACAGGGGGCGAGAGACCCAGTACTTC.

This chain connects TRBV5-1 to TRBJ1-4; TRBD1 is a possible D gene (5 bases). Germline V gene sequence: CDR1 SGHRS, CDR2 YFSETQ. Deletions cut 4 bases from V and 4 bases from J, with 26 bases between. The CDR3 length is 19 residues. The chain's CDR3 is CASSAYPPGLQRNNEKLFF. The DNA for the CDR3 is TGCGCCAGCAGCGCTTATCCTCCGGGACTACAGAGAAATAATGAAAAACTGTTTTTT.

For the CDR3, the DNA is TGCAGTGCTAGTGTTCGGGGCAGGGGGATGGACTATGGCTACACCTTC. It codes for CSASVRGRGMDYGYTF. The chain joins TRBV20-1 to TRBJ1-2; TRBD1 agrees at 7 bases. The germline V gene has CDR1 DFQATT and CDR2 SNEGSKA (reference sequence). The length of the CDR3 is 16 residues. Trimming cost V 3 bases and J 3 bases; bases outside gene matches: 13.

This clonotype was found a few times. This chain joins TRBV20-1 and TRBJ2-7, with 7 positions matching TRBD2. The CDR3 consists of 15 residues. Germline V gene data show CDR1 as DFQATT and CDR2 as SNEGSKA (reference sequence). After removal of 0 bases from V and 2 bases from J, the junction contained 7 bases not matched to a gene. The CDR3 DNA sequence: TGCAGTGCTAGAGAACACGGACTAGGGGCCTACGAGCAGTACTTC. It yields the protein CSAREHGLGAYEQYF.

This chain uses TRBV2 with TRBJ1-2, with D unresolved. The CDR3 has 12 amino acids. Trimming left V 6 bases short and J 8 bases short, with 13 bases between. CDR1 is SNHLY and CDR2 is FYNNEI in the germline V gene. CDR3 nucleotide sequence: TGTGCCAGCAGGACTGAGAGTAGCGGCTACACCTTC. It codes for CASRTESSGYTF.

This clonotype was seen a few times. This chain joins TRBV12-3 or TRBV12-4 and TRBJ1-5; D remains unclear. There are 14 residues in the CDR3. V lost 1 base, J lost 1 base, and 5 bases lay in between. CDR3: CASSLDPSNQPQHF. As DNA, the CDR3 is TGTGCCAGCAGTTTAGATCCCAGCAATCAGCCCCAGCATTTT.

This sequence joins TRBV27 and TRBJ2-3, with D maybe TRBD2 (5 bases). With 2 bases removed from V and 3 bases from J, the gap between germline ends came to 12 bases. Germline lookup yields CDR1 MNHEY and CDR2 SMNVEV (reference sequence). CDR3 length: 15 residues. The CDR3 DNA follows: TGTGCCAGCAGTTTAAAGCGGCCAACGACAGATACGCAGTATTTT. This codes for CASSLKRPTTDTQYF.

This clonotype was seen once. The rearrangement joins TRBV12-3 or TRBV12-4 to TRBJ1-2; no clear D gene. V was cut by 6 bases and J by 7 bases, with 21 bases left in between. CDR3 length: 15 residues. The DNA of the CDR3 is TGTGCCAGCAGCCGATCGGGCCCCCGGAGGCTTGGCTACACCTTC. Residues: CASSRSGPRRLGYTF.

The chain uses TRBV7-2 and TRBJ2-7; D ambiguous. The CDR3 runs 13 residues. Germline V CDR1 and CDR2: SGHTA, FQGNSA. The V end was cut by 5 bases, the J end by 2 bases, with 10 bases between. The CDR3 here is CASSPEPTYEQYF. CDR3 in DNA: TGTGCCAGCAGCCCCGAACCAACCTACGAGCAGTACTTC.

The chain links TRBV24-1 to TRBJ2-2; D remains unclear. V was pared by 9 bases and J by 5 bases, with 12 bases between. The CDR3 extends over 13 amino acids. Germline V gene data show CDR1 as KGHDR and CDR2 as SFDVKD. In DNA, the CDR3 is TGTGCCACCCGTAACGGTCCGACCGGGGAGCTGTTTTTT. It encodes CATRNGPTGELFF.

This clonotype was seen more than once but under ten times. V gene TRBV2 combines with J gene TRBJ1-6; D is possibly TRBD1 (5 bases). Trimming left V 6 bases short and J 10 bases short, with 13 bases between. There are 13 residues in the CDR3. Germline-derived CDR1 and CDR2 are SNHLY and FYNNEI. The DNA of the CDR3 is TGTGCCAGCAGAGAGGGGTGGAGGTCACCCCTCCACTTT. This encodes CASREGWRSPLHF.

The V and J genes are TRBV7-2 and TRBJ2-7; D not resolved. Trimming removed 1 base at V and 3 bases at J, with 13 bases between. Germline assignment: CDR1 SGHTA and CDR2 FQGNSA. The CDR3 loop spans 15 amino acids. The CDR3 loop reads CASSLVDQEIYEQYF. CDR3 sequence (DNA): TGTGCCAGCAGCTTAGTAGACCAGGAAATCTACGAGCAGTACTTC.

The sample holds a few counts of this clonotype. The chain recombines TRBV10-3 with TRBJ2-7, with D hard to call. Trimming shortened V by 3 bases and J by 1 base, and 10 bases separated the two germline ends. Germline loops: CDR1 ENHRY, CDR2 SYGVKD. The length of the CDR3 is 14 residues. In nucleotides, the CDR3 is TGTGCCATCAGTGACTCCAGTGGGTCCTACGAGCAGTACTTC. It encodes CAISDSSGSYEQYF.